This passage covers 24 T cell receptor beta chains from one sample sequenced in a study of shared clonotypes between healthy human individuals. The method was immunoSEQ multiplex PCR; TCRdb's version includes in-frame clones alone and lacks a portion of them. The profile shows about half a million clones, approximately 84% of them singletons. Sequenced sample: PBMCs. The receptor source for this set is a woman between 40 and 55 years old in good health. Some clones in this sample may be carry-over from other donors' samples.

This sequence joins TRBV5-4 and TRBJ2-7, with TRBD2 identical over 8 bases. Trimming took 3 bases from V and 6 from J; bases not matched to a gene: 2. The CDR3 is made up of 12 amino acids. Per germline, CDR1 SGHNT and CDR2 YYREEE (reference sequence). The CDR3 region is CASSSTSGEQYF. The CDR3 nucleotides are TGTGCCAGCAGCTCAACTAGCGGCGAGCAGTACTTC.

This chain joins TRBV4-1 and TRBJ1-5, with D possibly being TRBD1 (5 bases). This CDR3 has 15 residues. With 1 base removed from V and 7 bases from J, the gap between germline ends came to 14 bases. Germline CDR1 MGHRA, CDR2 YSYEKL. CDR3: CASSQGHSRDQPQHF. The CDR3, as DNA: TGCGCCAGCAGCCAAGGTCACTCAAGGGACCAGCCCCAGCATTTT.

This clone has more than one count but fewer than ten. The genes are TRBV6-5 and TRBJ2-1; 10 bases are shared with TRBD2. CDR3 length: 16 amino acids. J lost 4 bases, V lost 2 bases, and 5 bases had no gene match. The germline V gene has CDR1 MNHEY and CDR2 SVGAGI. In nucleotides, the CDR3 is TGTGCCAGCAGTTACCCCGGGACTAGCGTGTACAATGAGCAGTTCTTC. This encodes CASSYPGTSVYNEQFF.

To note about this clone: The germline gene is not matched at one end of the junction; a read error may be the cause. The J gene is TRBJ2-2, the V gene TRBV2; D is uncertain. Per the germline V gene, CDR1 is SNHLY and CDR2 is FYNNEI. The CDR3 extends over 14 amino acids. The CDR3 DNA reads as TGTGCCAGCAGGGAAGACACGAACACCGGGGAGCTGTTTTTT. Translating gives CASREDTNTGELFF.

As for this clone: This likely traces to a read error, being one base from a far larger clone. The genes are TRBV27 and TRBJ2-3; D gene unclear. Per the germline V gene, CDR1 is MNHEY and CDR2 is SMNVEV (reference sequence). This CDR3 has 16 amino acids. Trimming stripped 8 bases from V and 6 bases from J, with 24 bases between. The CDR3 spells CASVVGMSGKWDTQYF. CDR3 coding DNA: TGTGCCAGCGTCGTGGGTATGTCCGGTAAGTGGGATACGCAGTATTTT.

Comments on this clone: This sample includes further DNA sequences coding for the same CDR3. The V call is TRBV5-1, the J call TRBJ2-1; 10 nucleotides line up with TRBD2. Germline lookup yields CDR1 SGHRS and CDR2 YFSETQ. V gave up 0 bases and J gave up 8 bases; unmatched junction bases: 5. The CDR3 is 15 residues long. The DNA of the CDR3 is TGCGCCAGCAGCTTGGGGCTAGCGGGGGTTGATGAGCAGTTCTTC. Protein sequence: CASSLGLAGVDEQFF. The full variable domain, its missing parts supplied by reference TRBV5-1 and TRBJ2-1, is KAGVTQTPRYLIKTRGQQVTLSCSPISGHRSVSWYQQTPGQGLQFLFEYFSETQRNKGNFPGRFSGRQFSNSRSEMNVSTLELGDSALYLCASSLGLAGVDEQFFGPGTRLTVL.

This clone was observed once. A far larger clone is one base from this, pointing to a likely read error. Other DNA sequences of this sample code for an identical CDR3. The chain carries TRBV29-1 and TRBJ2-1; a possible D gene is TRBD2 (7 bases). The CDR3 is 12 amino acids. V lost 6 bases and J lost 5, with 11 bases in between. Per germline, CDR1 SQVTM and CDR2 ANQGSEA. CDR3 residues: CSVGGLHNEQFF. The CDR3 bases are TGCAGCGTGGGGGGGCTTCACAATGAGCAGTTCTTC.

The chain is built from TRBV10-2 and TRBJ2-2; 7 nucleotides align to TRBD2. CDR1 and CDR2 from the germline V gene are WSHSY and SAAADI. The CDR3 spans 16 residues. J was trimmed by 4 bases and V by 2 bases; bases with no gene match: 7. CDR3 in amino acids: CASSEEELAITGELFF. CDR3 in DNA: TGCGCCAGCAGTGAGGAGGAACTAGCGATCACCGGGGAGCTGTTTTTT.

V and J are TRBV7-3 and TRBJ2-2; TRBD2 matches 9 bases. Germline CDR1 SGHTA, CDR2 FQGTGA. There are 15 residues in the CDR3. Trimming took 2 bases from V and 5 from J; bases not matched to a gene: 3. The CDR3 sequence: CASSLGGRATGELFF. The CDR3 DNA reads TGTGCCAGCAGCTTAGGCGGGAGGGCGACCGGGGAGCTGTTTTTT.

The table lists this clone with a few counts. With a far larger clone one base away, a read error is the likely cause. The same CDR3 is also encoded by other DNA sequences in this sample. The chain joins TRBV30 to TRBJ2-1; 7 bases fit TRBD1. The CDR3 extends over 13 amino acids. Germline-derived CDR1 and CDR2 are GTSNPN and SVGIG (reference sequence). The DNA for the CDR3 is TGCGCCTGGAGTGGGGACAGCTACAATGAGCAGTTCTTC. This encodes CAWSGDSYNEQFF.

The genes are TRBV5-4 and TRBJ2-4; D might be TRBD2 (6 bases). Germline V gene sequence: CDR1 SGHNT, CDR2 YYREEE (reference sequence). Trimming left V 4 bases short and J 5 bases short, with 16 bases between. The CDR3 spans 15 residues. CDR3 sequence (DNA): TGTGCCAGCAGCCCTACGTCCGGGAGACAAAACATTCAGTACTTC. Translated, it gives CASSPTSGRQNIQYF.

The chain links TRBV2 to TRBJ1-5, with no clear D. With 6 bases removed from V and 5 bases from J, the gap between germline ends came to 14 bases. This CDR3 spans 14 amino acids. From germline, CDR1 is SNHLY and CDR2 FYNNEI. The CDR3 DNA follows: TGTGCCAGCAGCCAGCAGCGTCTTGATCAGCCCCAGCATTTT. Translated, it gives CASSQQRLDQPQHF.

Comment on this clone: This same CDR3 is encoded by further DNA sequences in the sample. The gene calls are TRBV6-5 and TRBJ1-5; no firm D call. V lost 0 bases and J lost 7, with 7 bases in between. Germline values: CDR1 MNHEY, CDR2 SVGAGI. This CDR3 has 13 residues. CDR3 residues: CASSYSKYQPQHF. The CDR3 region has the DNA TGTGCCAGCAGTTACTCTAAATACCAGCCCCAGCATTTT.

This rearrangement joins TRBV23-1 to TRBJ1-5; TRBD1 is a possible D gene (6 bases). TRBV23-1 is placed among ORFs of uncertain function. This CDR3 has 14 amino acids. Between the trimmed V and J ends, which lost 0 bases and 6 bases, there was a span of 9 bases. CDR3 DNA: TGCGCCAGCAGTCAATCCAACAGGGTTCAGCCCCAGCATTTT. Its protein product is CASSQSNRVQPQHF.

This clone turned up a few times. The chain recombines TRBV21-1 with TRBJ2-1; whether TRBD2, the table's D call, matches the DNA was not checked. TRBV21-1 is labeled a pseudogene. CDR3 length equals 15 residues. The CDR3 sequence: CASSNTLAPYNEQFF. The CDR3 region has the DNA TGTGCCAGCAGCAATACGCTAGCGCCCTACAATGAGCAGTTCTTC.

This clone was seen ten or more times. This chain connects TRBV4-1 to TRBJ1-5; D is undetermined. The CDR3 extends over 18 amino acids. Germline V gives CDR1 MGHRA, CDR2 YSYEKL. Trimming took off 0 bases at V and 5 bases at J, with 20 bases between the two ends. The chain's CDR3 is CASSQEAVGEGEDQPQHF. In DNA form, the CDR3 reads TGCGCCAGCAGCCAAGAAGCGGTCGGGGAAGGTGAGGATCAGCCCCAGCATTTT.

V usage is TRBV11-2 and J usage is TRBJ2-7; tentative D call: TRBD2 (6 bases). CDR1 SGHAT and CDR2 FQNNGV come from the germline V gene. This CDR3 spans 16 amino acids. Deletions cut 0 bases from V and 3 bases from J, with 15 bases between. DNA for the CDR3: TGTGCCAGCAGCTTAGATTCGGGGGACTCTTACTACGAGCAGTACTTC. Its protein is CASSLDSGDSYYEQYF.

The J gene is TRBJ1-2, the V gene TRBV5-5, with TRBD1 matching over 10 bases. Germline V gives CDR1 SGHKS, CDR2 YYEKEE (reference sequence). CDR3 size: 14 residues. Losses at the gene ends were 4 bases for V and 7 bases for J; bases not matched to a gene: 7. This chain's CDR3 is CASSTWTGGGGYTF. CDR3 bases: TGTGCCAGCAGCACATGGACAGGGGGAGGTGGCTACACCTTC.

A remark on this clone: A far more abundant clone sits one base away, making this likely a read error. The rearrangement joins TRBV20-1 to TRBJ2-7, with D uncertain. V was clipped by 3 bases and J by 6 bases, with 9 bases between them. The CDR3 extends over 11 amino acids. Germline assignment: CDR1 DFQATT and CDR2 SNEGSKA (reference sequence). The CDR3 loop is CSASSVREQYF. CDR3 nucleotide sequence: TGCAGTGCTAGCTCTGTCCGCGAGCAGTACTTC.

The CDR3 coding sequence is TGTGCCAGCAGCTTAGGGGGGCAGAGCTCTGGAAACACCATATATTTT. It codes for CASSLGGQSSGNTIYF. The chain joins TRBV7-9 to TRBJ1-3; TRBD1 is a possible D gene (6 bases). V was cut by 1 base and J by 0 bases, with 10 bases left in between. The CDR3 length is 16 residues. Germline V gene lookup returns CDR1 SEHNR and CDR2 FQNEAQ (reference sequence).

This clone turned up a few times. The CDR3 loop reads CASSSQGAGTGELFF. CDR3 nucleotide sequence: TGTGCCAGCAGCTCACAGGGGGCCGGCACCGGGGAGCTGTTTTTT. V is TRBV7-3 and J is TRBJ2-2; 9 bases are a match to TRBD1. The junction had 4 bases not matched to a gene; V was cut back by 4 bases and J by 4 bases. The CDR3 has 15 residues. Germline loops: CDR1 SGHTA, CDR2 FQGTGA.

The chain combines TRBV6-6 with TRBJ2-1; 7 nucleotides align to TRBD2. CDR1 and CDR2 (germline): MNHNY, SVGAGI (reference sequence). CDR3 length: 11 amino acids. The CDR3 region has the DNA TGTGCGGGAGGGTTTAACAATGAGCAGTTCTTC. Its translation is CAGGFNNEQFF.

The V gene is TRBV6-1, the J gene TRBJ2-3; 7 bases align to TRBD2. Unmatched junction bases numbered 6, after V lost 6 bases and J lost 0 bases. Germline loops: CDR1 MNHNS, CDR2 SASEGT. There are 15 residues in the CDR3. The CDR3 DNA follows: TGTGCCAGCAGACTTAGCGGGCATAGCACAGATACGCAGTATTTT. It specifies CASRLSGHSTDTQYF.

The genes are TRBV28 and TRBJ2-1; 12 bases match TRBD2. The CDR3 totals 16 residues. Germline V CDR1 and CDR2: MDHEN, SYDVKM. Trimming cost V 4 bases and J 4 bases; bases outside gene matches: 5. CDR3 nucleotides: TGTGCCAGCAGTTCCCTAGCGGGAGGGCCGTACAATGAGCAGTTCTTC. Amino acids: CASSSLAGGPYNEQFF. The complete variable domain, with remaining parts taken from reference TRBV28 and TRBJ2-1, reads DVKVTQSSRYLVKRTGEKVFLECVQDMDHENMFWYRQDPGLGLRLIYFSYDVKMKEKGDIPEGYSVSREKKERFSLILESASTNQTSMYLCASSSLAGGPYNEQFFGPGTRLTVL.